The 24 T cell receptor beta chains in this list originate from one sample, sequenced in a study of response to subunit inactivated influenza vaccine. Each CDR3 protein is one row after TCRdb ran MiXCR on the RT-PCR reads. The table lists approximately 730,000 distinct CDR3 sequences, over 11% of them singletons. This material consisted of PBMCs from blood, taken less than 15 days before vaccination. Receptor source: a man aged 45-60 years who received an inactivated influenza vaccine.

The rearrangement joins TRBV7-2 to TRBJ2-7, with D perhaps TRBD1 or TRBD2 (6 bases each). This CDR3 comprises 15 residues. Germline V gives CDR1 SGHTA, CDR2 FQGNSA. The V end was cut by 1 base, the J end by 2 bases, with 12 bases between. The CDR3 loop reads CASSLVDRGAYEQYF. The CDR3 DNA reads TGTGCCAGCAGCTTAGTTGATAGGGGGGCCTACGAGCAGTACTTC.

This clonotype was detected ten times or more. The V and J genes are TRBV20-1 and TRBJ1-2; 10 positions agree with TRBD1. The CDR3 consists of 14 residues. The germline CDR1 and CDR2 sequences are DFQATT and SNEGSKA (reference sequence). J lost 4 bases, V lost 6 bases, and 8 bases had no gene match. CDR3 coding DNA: TGCAGTGCCGCCGGGACAGGGGAGGTCTATGGCTACACCTTC. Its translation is CSAAGTGEVYGYTF.

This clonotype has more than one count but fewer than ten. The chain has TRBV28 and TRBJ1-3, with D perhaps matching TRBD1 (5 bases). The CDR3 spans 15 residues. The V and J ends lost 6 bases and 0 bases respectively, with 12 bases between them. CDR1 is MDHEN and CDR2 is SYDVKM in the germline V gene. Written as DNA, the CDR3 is TGTGCCAGCAGGGCCCAGGGAGGCTCTGGAAACACCATATATTTT. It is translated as CASRAQGGSGNTIYF. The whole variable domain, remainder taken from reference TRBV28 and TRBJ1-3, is DVKVTQSSRYLVKRTGEKVFLECVQDMDHENMFWYRQDPGLGLRLIYFSYDVKMKEKGDIPEGYSVSREKKERFSLILESASTNQTSMYLCASRAQGGSGNTIYFGEGSWLTVV.

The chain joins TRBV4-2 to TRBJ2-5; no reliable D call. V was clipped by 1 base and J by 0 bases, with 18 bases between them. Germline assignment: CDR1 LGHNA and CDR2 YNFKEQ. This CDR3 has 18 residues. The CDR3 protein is CASSQVSFLVTNQETQYF. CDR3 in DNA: TGTGCCAGCAGCCAAGTTAGCTTTCTCGTAACAAACCAAGAGACCCAGTACTTC.

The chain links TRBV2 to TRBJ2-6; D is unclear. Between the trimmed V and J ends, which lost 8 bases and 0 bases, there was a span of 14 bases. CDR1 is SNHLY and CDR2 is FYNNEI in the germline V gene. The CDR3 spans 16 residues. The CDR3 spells CASWRQTHSGANVLTF. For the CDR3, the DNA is TGTGCCAGCTGGCGTCAGACCCACTCTGGGGCCAACGTCCTGACTTTC.

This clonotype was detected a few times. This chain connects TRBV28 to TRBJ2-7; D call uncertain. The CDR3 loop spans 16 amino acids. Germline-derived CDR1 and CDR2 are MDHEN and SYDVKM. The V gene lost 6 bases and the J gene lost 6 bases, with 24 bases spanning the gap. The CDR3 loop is CASSSNSRARPSEQYF. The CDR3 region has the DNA TGTGCCAGCAGCTCTAATAGCCGGGCAAGACCCAGCGAGCAGTACTTC.

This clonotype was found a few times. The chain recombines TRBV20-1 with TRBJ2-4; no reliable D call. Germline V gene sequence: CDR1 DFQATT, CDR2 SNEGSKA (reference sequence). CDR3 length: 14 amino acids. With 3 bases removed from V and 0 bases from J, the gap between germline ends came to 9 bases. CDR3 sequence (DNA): TGCAGTGCTAGTGGTTACATAGCCAAAAACATTCAGTACTTC. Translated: CSASGYIAKNIQYF.

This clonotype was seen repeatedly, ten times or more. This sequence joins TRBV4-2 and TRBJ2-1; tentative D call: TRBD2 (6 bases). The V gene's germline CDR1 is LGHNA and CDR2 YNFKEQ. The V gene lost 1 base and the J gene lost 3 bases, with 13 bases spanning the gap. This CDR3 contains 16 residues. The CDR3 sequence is CASSQGGREVYNEQFF. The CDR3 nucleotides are TGTGCCAGCAGCCAAGGCGGTAGGGAGGTCTACAATGAGCAGTTCTTC.

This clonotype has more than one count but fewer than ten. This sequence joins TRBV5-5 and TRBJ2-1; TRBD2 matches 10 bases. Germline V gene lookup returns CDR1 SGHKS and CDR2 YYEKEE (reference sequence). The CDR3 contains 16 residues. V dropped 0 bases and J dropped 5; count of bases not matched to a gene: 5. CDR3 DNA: TGTGCCAGCAGCTTGGCCGGACTAGCGGCTGACAATGAGCAGTTCTTC. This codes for CASSLAGLAADNEQFF.

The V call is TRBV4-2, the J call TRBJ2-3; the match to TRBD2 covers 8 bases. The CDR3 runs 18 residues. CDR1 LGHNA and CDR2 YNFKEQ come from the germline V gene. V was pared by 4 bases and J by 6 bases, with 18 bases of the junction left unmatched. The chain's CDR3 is CASSPLAGLAVRRDTQYF. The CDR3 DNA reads TGTGCCAGCAGCCCCTTAGCCGGACTAGCCGTGAGAAGGGATACGCAGTATTTT.

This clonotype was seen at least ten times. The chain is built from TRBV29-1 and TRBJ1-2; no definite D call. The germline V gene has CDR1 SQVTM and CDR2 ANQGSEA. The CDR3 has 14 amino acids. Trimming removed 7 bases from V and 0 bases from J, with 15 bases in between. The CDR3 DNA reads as TGCAGCGCCCCTGGACCCTCTGCTAACTATGGCTACACCTTC. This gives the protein CSAPGPSANYGYTF.

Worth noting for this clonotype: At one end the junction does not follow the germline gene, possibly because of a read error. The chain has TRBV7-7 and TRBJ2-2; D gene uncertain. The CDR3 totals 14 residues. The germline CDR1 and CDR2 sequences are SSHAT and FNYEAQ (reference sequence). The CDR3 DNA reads TGTGCTAGCAGCTCATTGACCAACACCGGGGAGCTGTTTTTT. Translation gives CASSSLTNTGELFF.

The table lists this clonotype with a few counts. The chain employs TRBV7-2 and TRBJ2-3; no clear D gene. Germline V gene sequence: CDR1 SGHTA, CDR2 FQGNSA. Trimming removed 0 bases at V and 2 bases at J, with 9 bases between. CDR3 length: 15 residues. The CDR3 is CASSLAFSITDTQYF. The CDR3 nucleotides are TGTGCCAGCAGCTTAGCCTTTTCCATCACAGATACGCAGTATTTT.

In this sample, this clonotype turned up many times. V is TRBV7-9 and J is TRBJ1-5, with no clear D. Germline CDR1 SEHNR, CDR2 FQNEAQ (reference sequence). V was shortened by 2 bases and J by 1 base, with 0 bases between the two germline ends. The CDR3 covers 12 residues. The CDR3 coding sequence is TGTGCCAGCAGCTTAAGCAATCAGCCCCAGCATTTT. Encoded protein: CASSLSNQPQHF.

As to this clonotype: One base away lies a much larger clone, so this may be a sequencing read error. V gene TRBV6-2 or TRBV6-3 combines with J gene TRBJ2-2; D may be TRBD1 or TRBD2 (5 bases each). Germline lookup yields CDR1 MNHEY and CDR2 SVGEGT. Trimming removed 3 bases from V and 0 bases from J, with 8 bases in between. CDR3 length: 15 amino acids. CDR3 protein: CASSYMGPNTGELFF. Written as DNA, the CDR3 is TGTGCCAGCAGTTATATGGGACCGAACACCGGGGAGCTGTTTTTT.

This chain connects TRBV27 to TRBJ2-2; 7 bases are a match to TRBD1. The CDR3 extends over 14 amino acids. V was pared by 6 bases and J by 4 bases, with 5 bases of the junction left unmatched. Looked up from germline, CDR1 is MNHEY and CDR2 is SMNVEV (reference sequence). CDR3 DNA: TGTGCCAGCAGCTGGGACAGATTCACCGGGGAGCTGTTTTTT. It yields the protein CASSWDRFTGELFF.

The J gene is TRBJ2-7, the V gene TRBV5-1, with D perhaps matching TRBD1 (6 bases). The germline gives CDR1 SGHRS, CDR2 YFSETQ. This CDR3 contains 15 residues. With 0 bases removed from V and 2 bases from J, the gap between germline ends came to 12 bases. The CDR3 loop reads CASSLGQGITYEQYF. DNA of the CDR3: TGCGCCAGCAGCTTGGGGCAGGGGATTACCTACGAGCAGTACTTC.

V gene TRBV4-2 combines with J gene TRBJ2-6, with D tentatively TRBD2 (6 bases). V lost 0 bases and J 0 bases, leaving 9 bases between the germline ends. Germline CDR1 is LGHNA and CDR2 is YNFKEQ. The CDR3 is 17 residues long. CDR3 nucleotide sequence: TGTGCCAGCAGCCAAGATACGGGGGACTCTGGGGCCAACGTCCTGACTTTC. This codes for CASSQDTGDSGANVLTF.

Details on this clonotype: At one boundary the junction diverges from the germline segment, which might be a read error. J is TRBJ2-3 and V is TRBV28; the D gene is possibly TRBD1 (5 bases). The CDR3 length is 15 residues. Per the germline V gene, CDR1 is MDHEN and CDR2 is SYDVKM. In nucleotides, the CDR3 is TGTGCCATCAGTTTCTTGACAGAAAGCACAGATACGCAGTATTTT. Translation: CAISFLTESTDTQYF.

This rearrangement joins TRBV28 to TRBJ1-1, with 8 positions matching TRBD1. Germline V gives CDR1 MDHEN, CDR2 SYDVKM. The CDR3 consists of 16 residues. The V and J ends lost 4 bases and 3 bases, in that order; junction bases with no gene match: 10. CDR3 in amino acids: CASSSFRGRGDTEAFF. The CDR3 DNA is TGTGCCAGCAGTTCTTTCAGGGGGCGAGGGGACACTGAAGCTTTCTTT.

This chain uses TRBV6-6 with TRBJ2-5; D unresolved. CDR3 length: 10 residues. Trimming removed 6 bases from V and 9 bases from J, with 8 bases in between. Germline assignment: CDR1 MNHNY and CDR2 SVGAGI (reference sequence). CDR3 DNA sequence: TGTGCCAGCAGCCTGGTTCCCCAGTACTTC. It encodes CASSLVPQYF.

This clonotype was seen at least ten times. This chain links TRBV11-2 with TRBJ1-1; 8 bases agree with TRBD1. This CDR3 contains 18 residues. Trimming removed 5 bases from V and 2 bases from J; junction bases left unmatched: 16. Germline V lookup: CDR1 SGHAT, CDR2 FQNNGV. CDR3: CASSSFRGTGPRNTEAFF. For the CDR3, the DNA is TGTGCCAGCAGCAGTTTTAGAGGGACAGGACCCCGAAACACTGAAGCTTTCTTT.

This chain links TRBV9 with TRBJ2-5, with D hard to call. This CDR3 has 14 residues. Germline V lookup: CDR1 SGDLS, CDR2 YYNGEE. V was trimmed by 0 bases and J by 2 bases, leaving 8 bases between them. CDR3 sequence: CASSVGNWQETQYF. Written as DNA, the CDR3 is TGTGCCAGCAGCGTAGGTAACTGGCAAGAGACCCAGTACTTC.

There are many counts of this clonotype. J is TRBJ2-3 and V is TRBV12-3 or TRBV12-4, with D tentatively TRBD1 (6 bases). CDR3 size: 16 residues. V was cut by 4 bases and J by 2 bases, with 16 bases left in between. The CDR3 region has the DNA TGTGCCAGCAGTTCCGAATTTGGGGGCTACACAGATACGCAGTATTTT. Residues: CASSSEFGGYTDTQYF.